A single T cell receptor (beta chain) is shown here with its context. The antigen is undetermined. The CDR3 extends over 14 amino acids. Trimming shortened V by 3 bases and J by 1 base, and 12 bases separated the two germline ends. Germline-derived CDR1 and CDR2 are GTSNPN and SVGIG (reference sequence). These data belong to a study of cytomegalovirus exposure and HLA in healthy donors. Study-wide results and caveats: Both high specificity and high sensitivity reportedly marked the classifier's diagnosis of cytomegalovirus status. A later analysis showed that HLA-associated TCR beta chains had undergone more clonal expansion than equally common others. A later analysis reported that several of the most significant clusters appeared to be linked to common viral pathogens, among them Epstein-Barr virus.

The PCR employed 60 Vbeta primers together with 13 Jbeta primers. Profiling relied on immunoSEQ multiplex PCR, and the TCRdb table lists in-frame clones only, not all of them. This sample yields 150,000 to 200,000 clones, of which more than 80% are seen a single time; 13% belongs to the top ten. Source material: PBMCs. The sequence was obtained from a woman aged 45-65 years in good health and CMV-seronegative. The V gene is TRBV30, the J gene TRBJ1-1, with no clear D. The DNA of the CDR3 is TGTGCCTGGAGGCCCGTAGCGGAGAACACTGAAGCTTTCTTT. Protein sequence: CAWRPVAENTEAFF.